Reported below is one T cell receptor (beta chain). Antigen: not known. The data derive from a study of blood T cells in healthy people across ages. Across the study: Using template switching, researchers captured about one barcoded beta molecule for each two T cells. Notes on the study in general: A strong correlation between TCR beta diversity and naive T cell percentage was seen.

Together with a sample-barcoded 5' primer, a J-beta primer mix was included in a second PCR lasting 7 to 11 cycles. Each cDNA molecule received a tag from a template-switch adaptor that had 12 random nucleotides. TCRdb called the 5' RACE reads again in MiXCR, with one record for every CDR3 protein. The sample has around 650,000 distinct CDR3 sequences, around 43% seen once. CDR3 length: 16 residues. Trimming removed 6 bases from V and 0 bases from J, with 15 bases in between. Germline loops: CDR1 LNHNV, CDR2 YYDKDF (reference sequence). This TCR was sampled from an elderly man in good health. The sample comprised blood. The genes are TRBV15 and TRBJ2-1, with unresolved D. In DNA, the CDR3 is TGTGCCACCAGGCAGCCGAAGGAGAGCTCCTACAATGAGCAGTTCTTC. Translation gives CATRQPKESSYNEQFF.